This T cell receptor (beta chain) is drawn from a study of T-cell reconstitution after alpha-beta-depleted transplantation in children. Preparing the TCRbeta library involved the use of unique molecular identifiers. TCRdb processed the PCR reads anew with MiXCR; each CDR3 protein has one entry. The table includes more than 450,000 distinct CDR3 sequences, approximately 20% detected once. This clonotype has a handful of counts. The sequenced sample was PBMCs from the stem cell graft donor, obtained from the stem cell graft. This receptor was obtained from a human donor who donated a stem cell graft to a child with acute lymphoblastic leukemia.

The CDR3: CASSLGLVDGELFF. The CDR3 coding sequence is TGTGCCAGCAGCTTGGGACTAGTGGACGGGGAGCTGTTTTTT. The chain combines TRBV11-1 with TRBJ2-2, with 8 bases fitting TRBD2. The CDR3 covers 14 residues. Germline CDR1 reads SGHAT; CDR2 reads FQDESV (reference sequence). The junction had 4 bases not matched to a gene; V was cut back by 3 bases and J by 7 bases.